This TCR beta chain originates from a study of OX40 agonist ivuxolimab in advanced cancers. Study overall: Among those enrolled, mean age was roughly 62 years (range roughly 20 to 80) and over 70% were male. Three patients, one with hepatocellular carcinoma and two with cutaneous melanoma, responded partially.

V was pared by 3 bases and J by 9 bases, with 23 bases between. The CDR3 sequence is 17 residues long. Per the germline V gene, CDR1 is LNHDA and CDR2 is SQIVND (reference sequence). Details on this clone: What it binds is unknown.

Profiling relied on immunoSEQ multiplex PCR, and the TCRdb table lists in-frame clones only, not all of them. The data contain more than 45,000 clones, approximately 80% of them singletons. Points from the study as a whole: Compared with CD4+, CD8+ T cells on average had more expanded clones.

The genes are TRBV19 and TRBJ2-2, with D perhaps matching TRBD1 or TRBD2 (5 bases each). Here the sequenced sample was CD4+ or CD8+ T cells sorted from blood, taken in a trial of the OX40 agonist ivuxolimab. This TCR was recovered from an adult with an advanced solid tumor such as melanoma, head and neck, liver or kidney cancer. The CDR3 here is CASSIGPGPTASRELFF. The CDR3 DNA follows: TGTGCCAGTAGTATCGGGCCGGGACCCACAGCTTCTCGGGAGCTGTTTTTT.